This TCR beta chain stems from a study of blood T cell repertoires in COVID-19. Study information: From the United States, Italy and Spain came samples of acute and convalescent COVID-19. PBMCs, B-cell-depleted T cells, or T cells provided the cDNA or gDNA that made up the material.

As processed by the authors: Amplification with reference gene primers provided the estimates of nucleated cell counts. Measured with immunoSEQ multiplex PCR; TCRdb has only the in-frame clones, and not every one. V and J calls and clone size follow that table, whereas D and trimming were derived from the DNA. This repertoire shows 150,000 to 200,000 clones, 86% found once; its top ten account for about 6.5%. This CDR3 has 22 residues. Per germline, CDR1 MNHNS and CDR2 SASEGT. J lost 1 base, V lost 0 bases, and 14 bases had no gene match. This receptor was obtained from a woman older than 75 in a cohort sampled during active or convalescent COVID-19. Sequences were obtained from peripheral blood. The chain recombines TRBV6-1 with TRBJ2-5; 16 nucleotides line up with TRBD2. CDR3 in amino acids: CASSEADRVGGLAGGAQETQYF. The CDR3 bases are TGTGCCAGCAGTGAAGCCGACAGGGTGGGGGGACTAGCGGGAGGGGCCCAAGAGACCCAGTACTTC.